The next 22 T cell receptor beta chains were all read from a single sample in a study of radiation and T cells in renal cell carcinoma. TCRdb keeps only in-frame clones here, not all; method: immunoSEQ multiplex PCR. The table records fewer than 150,000 clones, more than 70% of them present only once. Sample time point: blood 2 weeks post-SBRT. The treatment denotes: 15 Gy SBRT to primary tumor, nephrectomy 4 weeks later. Sequencing was performed on blood, taken from a patient whose treatment included radiotherapy and nephrectomy. The receptors stem from an older woman with renal cell carcinoma.

This chain uses TRBV7-2 with TRBJ1-1; D is unclear. This CDR3 region has 14 residues. The germline V and J ends were trimmed by 1 base and 6 bases, with 12 bases remaining between them. The germline V gene has CDR1 SGHTA and CDR2 FQGNSA. This CDR3 is CASSLETGSAEAFF. Written as DNA, the CDR3 is TGTGCCAGCAGCTTAGAAACGGGCTCCGCTGAAGCTTTCTTT.

The chain couples TRBV5-1 to TRBJ2-2, with 12 bases lining up with TRBD1. V was clipped by 2 bases and J by 3 bases; unmatched bases: 17. CDR1 is SGHRS, CDR2 YFSETQ, per germline. This CDR3 has 21 amino acids. This chain's CDR3 is CASSFRAGQGAYPYHTGELFF. The CDR3 bases are TGCGCCAGCAGCTTCAGAGCGGGACAGGGGGCATATCCTTATCACACCGGGGAGCTGTTTTTT.

The chain is built from TRBV19 and TRBJ1-2; D gene ambiguous. CDR1 LNHDA and CDR2 SQIVND come from the germline V gene (reference sequence). Trimming left V 2 bases short and J 8 bases short, with 9 bases between. CDR3 size: 12 residues. For the CDR3, the DNA is TGTGCCAGTAGTATAACACCGGGAGGCTACACCTTC. As protein: CASSITPGGYTF.

This sequence joins TRBV7-5 and TRBJ1-2; the table's D call of TRBD1 was not tested on the DNA. TRBV7-5 is a pseudogene locus. The CDR3 consists of 15 residues. The CDR3 spells CARSLRRGYRYGYTF. The CDR3 DNA reads TGTGCCAGAAGCTTACGCAGGGGATATAGGTATGGCTACACCTTC.

Comments on this clone: Other DNA sequences in the same sample also yield this CDR3. The chain uses TRBV19 and TRBJ1-2; TRBD1 agrees at 10 bases. CDR1 is LNHDA, CDR2 SQIVND, per germline (reference sequence). The CDR3 spans 13 residues. With 7 bases clipped from V and 8 bases from J, the junction kept 7 bases outside the gene matches. The CDR3 DNA reads TGTGCCAGTAAAATCGGGACAGGGGACGGCTACACCTTC. It codes for CASKIGTGDGYTF.

The chain links TRBV5-1 to TRBJ1-4; D is undetermined. V was clipped by 1 base and J by 2 bases, with 9 bases between them. This CDR3 is built from 15 residues. CDR1 and CDR2 from the germline V gene are SGHRS and YFSETQ. The CDR3 region is CASSLHRATNEKLFF. The CDR3 DNA reads as TGCGCCAGCAGCTTGCACCGTGCGACTAATGAAAAACTGTTTTTT.

The chain has TRBV19 and TRBJ2-1; D ambiguous. Germline assignment: CDR1 LNHDA and CDR2 SQIVND (reference sequence). Trimming took off 7 bases at V and 3 bases at J, with 13 bases between the two ends. The CDR3 totals 14 residues. CDR3 amino acids: CASTLGYNYNEQFF. The DNA for the CDR3 is TGTGCCAGTACCCTTGGTTACAACTACAATGAGCAGTTCTTC.

This clone was recorded only once. The chain carries TRBV6-1 and TRBJ2-4; TRBD1 aligns across 7 bases. J was trimmed by 3 bases and V by 6 bases; bases with no gene match: 5. The CDR3 covers 14 residues. Germline values: CDR1 MNHNS, CDR2 SASEGT. CDR3 nucleotide sequence: TGTGCCAGCAGGACAGGGATGAGCAAAAACATTCAGTACTTC. Encoded protein: CASRTGMSKNIQYF.

The chain couples TRBV28 to TRBJ1-1; no clear D gene. The V end was cut by 3 bases, the J end by 3 bases, with 11 bases between. The CDR3 runs to 14 residues. CDR1 MDHEN and CDR2 SYDVKM come from the germline V gene. Written as DNA, the CDR3 is TGTGCCAGCAGTTTTTCCGGGAGGGACACTGAAGCTTTCTTT. Translation gives CASSFSGRDTEAFF.

The chain links TRBV4-2 to TRBJ2-2; D uncertain. Trimming pared 4 bases from V and 1 base from J, leaving 7 bases between. Per the germline V gene, CDR1 is LGHNA and CDR2 is YNFKEQ. This CDR3 is 14 amino acids long. In DNA form, the CDR3 reads TGTGCCAGCAGCCCCTCCGGGAACACCGGGGAGCTGTTTTTT. Translation gives CASSPSGNTGELFF.

The rearrangement uses TRBV9 and TRBJ2-5; no reliable D call. Trimming cost V 0 bases and J 3 bases, with 9 bases left between them. This CDR3 has 14 residues. The germline gives CDR1 SGDLS, CDR2 YYNGEE. The CDR3 region is CASSVGMEKETQYF. The CDR3 DNA reads TGTGCCAGCAGCGTAGGGATGGAGAAAGAGACCCAGTACTTC.

This chain links TRBV5-8 with TRBJ1-4; 10 bases align to TRBD1. The J segment lost 9 bases and the V segment lost 0 bases, leaving 8 bases of the junction unmatched. The CDR3 has 16 amino acids. Germline V gives CDR1 SGHTS, CDR2 YDEGEE. The CDR3 nucleotides are TGTGCCAGCAGCTTGGACCGAGGGACAGGGGCCCAAAAACTGTTTTTT. Translated, it gives CASSLDRGTGAQKLFF.

V and J are TRBV5-1 and TRBJ2-6; D call uncertain. Trimming took off 2 bases at V and 8 bases at J, with 8 bases between the two ends. Germline-derived CDR1 and CDR2 are SGHRS and YFSETQ. CDR3 length equals 13 residues. CDR3 bases: TGCGCCAGCAGCTTTGGGGAAACCAACGTCCTGACTTTC. The encoded protein is CASSFGETNVLTF.

The chain joins TRBV2 to TRBJ2-1; tentatively, D is TRBD2 (6 bases). CDR1 is SNHLY, CDR2 FYNNEI, per germline. The CDR3 spans 15 residues. V was shortened by 6 bases and J by 3 bases, with 15 bases between the two germline ends. CDR3 protein: CASSPPGTGYNEQFF. DNA for the CDR3: TGTGCCAGCAGCCCACCCGGGACTGGCTACAATGAGCAGTTCTTC.

The DNA of the CDR3 is TGCAGTGCTAGTCCCGGACCTGGCTACACCTTC. Translated: CSASPGPGYTF. The rearrangement links TRBV20-1 to TRBJ1-2; D is unresolved. The germline V gene has CDR1 DFQATT and CDR2 SNEGSKA (reference sequence). The ends were cut back, 3 bases at V and 7 bases at J, with 9 bases in the middle. This CDR3 is built from 11 residues.

The genes are TRBV7-2 and TRBJ2-1; TRBD2 aligns across 7 bases. Germline CDR1 reads SGHTA; CDR2 reads FQGNSA. Losses at the gene ends were 0 bases for V and 5 bases for J; bases not matched to a gene: 7. The CDR3 sequence is 16 residues long. This chain's CDR3 is CASSLASRGTDNEQFF. In nucleotides, the CDR3 is TGTGCCAGCAGCTTAGCATCGCGGGGGACCGACAATGAGCAGTTCTTC.

This sequence joins TRBV9 and TRBJ1-2; 10 positions agree with TRBD1. This CDR3 region has 13 residues. With 10 bases clipped from V and 4 bases from J, the junction kept 7 bases outside the gene matches. Germline CDR1 and CDR2: SGDLS and YYNGEE. In DNA form, the CDR3 reads TGTGCCTCCGGGGGGGACAGGGGCTATGGCTACACCTTC. This translates into CASGGDRGYGYTF.

The gene calls are TRBV21-1 and TRBJ2-5; TRBD2, as called in the table, went unchecked against the DNA. TRBV21-1 is an annotated pseudogene. CDR3 size: 15 residues. CDR3 residues: CASSKVSSGEETQYF. The CDR3 region has the DNA TGTGCCAGCAGCAAAGTGTCTAGCGGGGAAGAGACCCAGTACTTC.

This chain uses TRBV7-8 with TRBJ1-2; tentative D call: TRBD1 (5 bases). V was clipped by 5 bases and J by 2 bases, with 12 bases between them. Germline V gene data show CDR1 as SGHVS and CDR2 as FQNEAQ. The CDR3 length is 14 residues. The CDR3 bases are TGTGCCAGCAGCCCCAGGGTGGGAAACTATGGCTACACCTTC. It translates to CASSPRVGNYGYTF.

V usage is TRBV30 and J usage is TRBJ2-1; the D is unclear. CDR1 is GTSNPN, CDR2 SVGIG, per germline (reference sequence). The CDR3 covers 14 residues. Deletions cut 0 bases from V and 10 bases from J, with 16 bases between. This chain's CDR3 is CAWSVGPQLREQFF. The CDR3 DNA follows: TGTGCCTGGAGTGTAGGTCCTCAATTAAGGGAGCAGTTCTTC. Full variable domain (rest looked up from reference TRBV30 and TRBJ2-1): SQTIHQWPATLVQPVGSPLSLECTVEGTSNPNLYWYRQAAGRGLQLLFYSVGIGQISSEVPQNLSASRPQDRQFILSSKKLLLSDSGFYLCAWSVGPQLREQFFGPGTRLTVL.

This clone has a single count. This chain uses TRBV5-4 with TRBJ2-5; TRBD2 is a possible D gene (6 bases). The CDR3 runs to 14 residues. With 4 bases removed from V and 5 bases from J, the gap between germline ends came to 15 bases. The V gene's germline CDR1 is SGHNT and CDR2 YYREEE (reference sequence). This CDR3 is CASSMGGNYETQYF. The CDR3 region has the DNA TGTGCCAGCAGCATGGGGGGAAATTATGAGACCCAGTACTTC.

V gene TRBV5-4 combines with J gene TRBJ2-7, with 10 positions matching TRBD2. The CDR3 is 16 residues long. Germline V gene lookup returns CDR1 SGHNT and CDR2 YYREEE (reference sequence). The trim removed 5 bases at V and 3 bases at J, leaving 11 bases unmatched. Here the CDR3 reads CASSNQGLAVLYEQYF. The CDR3 region has the DNA TGTGCCAGCAGTAACCAAGGACTAGCGGTTCTCTACGAGCAGTACTTC.